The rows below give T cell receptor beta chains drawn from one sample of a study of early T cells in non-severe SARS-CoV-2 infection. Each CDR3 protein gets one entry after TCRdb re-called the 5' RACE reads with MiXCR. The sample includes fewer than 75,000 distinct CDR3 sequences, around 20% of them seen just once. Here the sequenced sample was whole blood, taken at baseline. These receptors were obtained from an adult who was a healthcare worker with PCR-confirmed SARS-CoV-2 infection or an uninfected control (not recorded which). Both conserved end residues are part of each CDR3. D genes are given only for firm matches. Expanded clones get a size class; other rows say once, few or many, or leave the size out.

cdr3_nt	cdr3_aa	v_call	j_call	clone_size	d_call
TGCGCCAGCAGCCTGAGACGAAGCGCTTCAGAGACCCAGTACTTC	CASSLRRSASETQYF	TRBV5-1	TRBJ2-5	-	-
TGTGCCAGCAGTGAAAATGGGGCGTACACCGGGGAGCTGTTTTTT	CASSENGAYTGELFF	TRBV2	TRBJ2-2	-	-
TGTGCCAGCAGCCTTGGCAGGGTCTACGAGCAGTACTTC	CASSLGRVYEQYF	TRBV3-1	TRBJ2-7	once	-
TGTGCCAGCCGCTACGGGACAGCGGGCACCGGGGAGCTGTTTTTT	CASRYGTAGTGELFF	TRBV3-1	TRBJ2-2	few	-
TGCAGCGTTGAAGAGGGGCCGGGGCTCTCCTACGAGCAGTACTTC	CSVEEGPGLSYEQYF	TRBV29-1	TRBJ2-7	-	-
TGCGCCAGCAGCTTGGCGGCTACAGGCGACACTGAAGCTTTCTTT	CASSLAATGDTEAFF	TRBV5-1	TRBJ1-1	many	-
TGTGCCAGCAGCCCTGTGGGACAGGGTCGGTACACCATATATTTT	CASSPVGQGRYTIYF	TRBV7-9	TRBJ1-3	-	TRBD1
TGTGCCAGCAGCCCGGAGCGGGGGGCTTCCAATGAGCAGTTCTTC	CASSPERGASNEQFF	TRBV6-5	TRBJ2-1	-	TRBD2
TGCGCCAGCAGCCAAGACCCCGGGACAGGGGGCTATGGCTACACCTTC	CASSQDPGTGGYGYTF	TRBV4-1	TRBJ1-2	few	TRBD1
TGTGCCAGCAACAAAGACTCCGAGGGCACTGAAGCTTTCTTT	CASNKDSEGTEAFF	TRBV9	TRBJ1-1	few	-
TGTGCCACCAACAGGGTCGGAGGCACAGATACGCAGTATTTT	CATNRVGGTDTQYF	TRBV25-1	TRBJ2-3	-	-
TGTGCCAGCTTAAGCCAAACAGCCACAGATACGCAGTATTTT	CASLSQTATDTQYF	TRBV18	TRBJ2-3	-	-
TGTGCCAGCAGTTTATCAGGCTTGGGTACTGAAGCTTTCTTT	CASSLSGLGTEAFF	TRBV27	TRBJ1-1	few	-
TGTGCCAGCAGCTCCGAAGGGGGGTCGTCCTACGAGCAGTACTTC	CASSSEGGSSYEQYF	TRBV5-5	TRBJ2-7	few	-
TGTGCCAGCAGTCCCCTCCGTAAGAAACCTAGCTCTGGAAACACCATATATTTT	CASSPLRKKPSSGNTIYF	TRBV6-6	TRBJ1-3	few	-
TGTGCCAGCAGCGCCGTCCCGCAGGCGGGGGACCAGTACTTC	CASSAVPQAGDQYF	TRBV7-9	TRBJ2-5	-	TRBD2
TGCAGTGCGACCGACGGGCCCAAGGAAAAACTGTTTTTT	CSATDGPKEKLFF	TRBV20-1	TRBJ1-4	-	-
TGTGCCATCAGTGAGTCCGCCGCAGTCTCTGGAAACACCATATATTTT	CAISESAAVSGNTIYF	TRBV10-3	TRBJ1-3	-	-
TGTGCCAGCAGCCCCCTCGTGGGGATTGGCTATGGCTACACCTTC	CASSPLVGIGYGYTF	TRBV9	TRBJ1-2	-	-
TGTGCCTGGAGCCAGACAGGGGACACTGAAGCTTTCTTT	CAWSQTGDTEAFF	TRBV30	TRBJ1-1	few	TRBD1
TGTGCCAGCTCACCAAGTCAGGGCTACAATGAGCAGTTCTTC	CASSPSQGYNEQFF	TRBV18	TRBJ2-1	few	-
TGTGCCAGCAGCCTGCCGGGGGACAAAAGTCAAGGGCAGTTCTTC	CASSLPGDKSQGQFF	TRBV21-1	TRBJ2-1	-	-
TGCAGTGCTAGAGTACCAGACCCTAACTATGGCTACACCTTC	CSARVPDPNYGYTF	TRBV20-1	TRBJ1-2	many	-
TGTGCCTGTAGCGGGGGGAACACCGGGGAGCTGTTTTTT	CACSGGNTGELFF	TRBV3-1	TRBJ2-2	few	TRBD2
TGTGCCAGCAGCTTGTATGGAGATACGCAGTATTTT	CASSLYGDTQYF	TRBV5-6	TRBJ2-3	-	-
TGTGCCAGCAAGCGGGGGGCCGGAGCAGATACGCAGTATTTT	CASKRGAGADTQYF	TRBV19	TRBJ2-3	few	TRBD2
TGTGCCAGCTCACCAGACTGGGAAACCTACGAGCAGTACTTC	CASSPDWETYEQYF	TRBV18	TRBJ2-7	-	-
TGTGCCAGCAGCTTAAAGGGCGACGGGGAGCAGTACTTC	CASSLKGDGEQYF	TRBV13	TRBJ2-7	-	-
TGTGCCAGCAGTCCCACTAGCGGGGGCTACGAGCAGTACTTC	CASSPTSGGYEQYF	TRBV12-3/TRBV12-4	TRBJ2-7	few	TRBD2
TGTGCCAGCAGCCCCGGGACTATTACCGGGGAGCTGTTTTTT	CASSPGTITGELFF	TRBV5-5	TRBJ2-2	-	TRBD2
TGCGCCAGCAGCTACGGGACAGGGGATGGCTACACCTTC	CASSYGTGDGYTF	TRBV5-1	TRBJ1-2	few	TRBD1
TGCAGTTCATCCCAGGGGCGGACTGAAGCTTTCTTT	CSSSQGRTEAFF	TRBV20-1	TRBJ1-1	few	-
TGTGCCAGCAGAATCGGGACAGGGTACAACAATGAGCAGTTCTTC	CASRIGTGYNNEQFF	TRBV2	TRBJ2-1	-	TRBD1
TGTGCCAGTAGTCGCGACAGCCAAACATATAGCAATCAGCCCCAGCATTTT	CASSRDSQTYSNQPQHF	TRBV19	TRBJ1-5	-	-
TGTGCCAGCAGCTTAAGGCAGGACACAGATACGCAGTATTTT	CASSLRQDTDTQYF	TRBV11-2	TRBJ2-3	few	-
TGTGCCACCAGATCCCGGAGGGGGTCAAGGGAGACCCAGTACTTC	CATRSRRGSRETQYF	TRBV15	TRBJ2-5	-	-
TGTGCCAGCAGTTTAGGGACAGGGGGCGCCGCCGGGGAGCTGTTTTTT	CASSLGTGGAAGELFF	TRBV12-3/TRBV12-4	TRBJ2-2	few	TRBD1
TGTGCCAGTTCTAGGGGGAATCAGCCCCAGCATTTT	CASSRGNQPQHF	TRBV25-1	TRBJ1-5	many	-
TGTGCCACCAGCAGGAACAGGGCCAATTCACCCCTCCACTTT	CATSRNRANSPLHF	TRBV15	TRBJ1-6	few	-
TGTGCCAGCAGCCGGGGAGGAGACAGGCCGAACACCGGGGAGCTGTTTTTT	CASSRGGDRPNTGELFF	TRBV11-2	TRBJ2-2	-	-
TGTGCCACCAGTGACAGCAACCAAGAGACCCAGTACTTC	CATSDSNQETQYF	TRBV24-1	TRBJ2-5	once	-
TGTGCCAGCAGCCAAGAAGCGGGGGGGCTGGTGGCCGAGCAGTACTTC	CASSQEAGGLVAEQYF	TRBV4-2	TRBJ2-7	-	TRBD2
TGTGCCAGCTCACCAGGGGCTAGCGGGGCCCCCTACGAGCAGTACTTC	CASSPGASGAPYEQYF	TRBV18	TRBJ2-7	-	TRBD2
TGCGCCAGCAGCCAGGTAACCGGGACTAGCGTCGCAGATGAGCAGTTCTTC	CASSQVTGTSVADEQFF	TRBV5-1	TRBJ2-1	few	TRBD2
TGTGCCTGGAGTGTACCCGCCCGAGCTAACTATGGCTACACCTTC	CAWSVPARANYGYTF	TRBV30	TRBJ1-2	-	-
TGTGCCAGCAGTTCCATCGACAGGGGCACTGAAGCTTTCTTT	CASSSIDRGTEAFF	TRBV12-3/TRBV12-4	TRBJ1-1	few	TRBD1
TGTGCCAGCAGCATAATGCAGGAGCCCTTAGCTGGAAACACCATATATTTT	CASSIMQEPLAGNTIYF	TRBV21-1	TRBJ1-3	many	-
TGCGCCAGCAGCTTGGACGATGTCACCGGGGAGCTGTTTTTT	CASSLDDVTGELFF	TRBV5-1	TRBJ2-2	-	-
TGTGTCTCGACACACCTACCAGATACGCAGTATTTT	CVSTHLPDTQYF	TRBV6-1	TRBJ2-3	-	-
TGTGCCAGCAGGGACACAGGGGAAAAACTGTTTTTT	CASRDTGEKLFF	TRBV6-1	TRBJ1-4	-	-
TGTGCCAGCAGGGGACAGGGGAACGAGCAGTACTTC	CASRGQGNEQYF	TRBV3-1	TRBJ2-7	-	TRBD1